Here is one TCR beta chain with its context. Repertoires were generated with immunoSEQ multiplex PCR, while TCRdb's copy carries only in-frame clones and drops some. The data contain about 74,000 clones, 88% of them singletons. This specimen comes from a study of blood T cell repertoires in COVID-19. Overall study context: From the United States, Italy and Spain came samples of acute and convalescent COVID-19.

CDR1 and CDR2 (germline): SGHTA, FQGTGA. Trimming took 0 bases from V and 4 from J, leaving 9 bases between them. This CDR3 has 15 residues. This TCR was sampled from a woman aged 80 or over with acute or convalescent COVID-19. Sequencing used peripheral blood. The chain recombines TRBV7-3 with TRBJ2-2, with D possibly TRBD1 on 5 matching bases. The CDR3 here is CASSLTGVGTGELFF. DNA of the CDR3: TGTGCCAGCAGCTTAACAGGGGTTGGCACCGGGGAGCTGTTTTTT.